One and the same sample provided the 24 T cell receptor beta chains below, sequenced in a study of shared clonotypes between healthy human individuals. Libraries were prepared by immunoSEQ multiplex PCR; TCRdb keeps only in-frame clonotypes and omits some of them. The sample includes 2,500,000 or so clones, 85% to 95% of them seen just once. The sequenced sample consisted of naive CD4+ T cells from PBMCs. Subset defined: CD45RA+ positively selected. The receptors originated from a man between 18 and 35 years old in good health. Some clones in this sample may be carry-over from other donors' samples.

Only one count was recorded for this clone. V is TRBV10-1 and J is TRBJ1-3, with TRBD1 matching over 7 bases. The CDR3 contains 14 residues. J lost 0 bases, V lost 6 bases, and 2 bases had no gene match. Germline loops: CDR1 WNHNN, CDR2 SYGVQD (reference sequence). CDR3 nucleotides: TGCGCCAGCAGCCGGGACAGCTCTGGAAACACCATATATTTT. The encoded protein is CASSRDSSGNTIYF.

This chain uses TRBV9 with TRBJ2-7, with D uncertain. In germline, CDR1 is SGDLS, CDR2 YYNGEE. The V end lost 7 bases, the J end lost 4 bases, and 15 bases lay between the germline ends. The CDR3 covers 13 residues. CDR3 bases: TGTGCCAGCGCGATTGGAGATTATTACGAGCAGTACTTC. Translating it yields CASAIGDYYEQYF.

The rearrangement joins TRBV7-8 to TRBJ2-7, with 9 positions matching TRBD1. CDR3 length: 15 amino acids. V dropped 4 bases and J dropped 6; count of bases not matched to a gene: 10. Germline CDR1 and CDR2: SGHVS and FQNEAQ. CDR3 sequence: CASSSATGGLVEQYF. The CDR3 DNA sequence: TGTGCCAGCAGCTCCGCGACAGGGGGACTCGTCGAGCAGTACTTC.

The CDR3 sequence: CASSLGSGNYGYTF. DNA of the CDR3: TGCGCCAGCAGCTTGGGTTCGGGGAACTATGGCTACACCTTC. This chain joins TRBV5-1 and TRBJ1-2; no definite D call. Germline V gene lookup returns CDR1 SGHRS and CDR2 YFSETQ. CDR3 length equals 14 residues. V was pared by 0 bases and J by 2 bases, with 8 bases between.

The DNA of the CDR3 is TGTGCCAGTAGTATGCTAGCGGGGAGCCTCACAGATACGCAGTATTTT. Translating it yields CASSMLAGSLTDTQYF. This chain links TRBV19 with TRBJ2-3, with 9 bases identical to TRBD2. The CDR3 spans 16 residues. Germline assignment: CDR1 LNHDA and CDR2 SQIVND (reference sequence). Trimming removed 3 bases from V and 2 bases from J; junction bases left unmatched: 6.

The chain couples TRBV7-3 to TRBJ2-7; D perhaps matches TRBD2 (5 bases). V was clipped by 3 bases and J by 3 bases, with 15 bases between them. The CDR3 totals 15 residues. Germline-derived CDR1 and CDR2 are SGHTA and FQGTGA. The CDR3 DNA follows: TGTGCCAGCAGCTTTCGGGCAGCGGAGATCTACGAGCAGTACTTC. It specifies CASSFRAAEIYEQYF.

This rearrangement joins TRBV19 to TRBJ2-5; 14 nucleotides match TRBD2. The germline gives CDR1 LNHDA, CDR2 SQIVND (reference sequence). With 6 bases clipped from V and 4 bases from J, the junction kept 1 base outside the gene matches. The CDR3 is 14 amino acids. The DNA of the CDR3 is TGTGCCAGTAGAGGGACTAGCGGGGGAGAGACCCAGTACTTC. It is translated as CASRGTSGGETQYF.

The chain is built from TRBV12-2 and TRBJ2-4; the table names TRBD1, a call not compared with the DNA. TRBV12-2 is a pseudogene. The CDR3 contains 20 residues. CDR3 coding DNA: TGTGCAAGTCGCTTCCTGCGGGACAGGGGAGCCGCCCTAGCCAAAAACATTCAGTACTTC. It specifies CASRFLRDRGAALAKNIQYF.

The chain combines TRBV28 with TRBJ1-5, with D maybe TRBD1 (6 bases). Trimming left V 8 bases short and J 0 bases short, with 8 bases between. This CDR3 comprises 13 residues. Germline V gene sequence: CDR1 MDHEN, CDR2 SYDVKM. The CDR3 nucleotides are TGTGCCAGCCACAGGGATAGCAATCAGCCCCAGCATTTT. The encoded protein is CASHRDSNQPQHF.

This chain's CDR3 is CASSRVELNTEAFF. CDR3 DNA sequence: TGTGCCAGTAGTAGGGTAGAGCTGAACACTGAAGCTTTCTTT. The chain links TRBV19 to TRBJ1-1; the D is unclear. CDR1 is LNHDA and CDR2 is SQIVND in the germline V gene (reference sequence). This CDR3 has 14 amino acids. Between the trimmed V and J ends, which lost 4 bases and 0 bases, there was a span of 9 bases.

As DNA, the CDR3 is TGTGCCAGCAGCCCCTCCCGTTCGGGGGCGCGCACAGATACGCAGTATTTT. It is translated as CASSPSRSGARTDTQYF. The gene calls are TRBV7-2 and TRBJ2-3; D is perhaps TRBD1 or TRBD2 (6 bases each). Germline assignment: CDR1 SGHTA and CDR2 FQGNSA. Trimming removed 5 bases from V and 1 base from J, with 19 bases in between. The CDR3 loop spans 17 amino acids.

The CDR3 here is CASSLWAENTEAFF. CDR3 DNA sequence: TGTGCCAGCAGCTTATGGGCAGAGAACACTGAAGCTTTCTTT. The chain employs TRBV7-9 and TRBJ1-1; D unclear. The CDR3 totals 14 residues. CDR1 SEHNR and CDR2 FQNEAQ come from the germline V gene (reference sequence). V gave up 2 bases and J gave up 1 base, with 8 bases separating them.

This clone was recorded only once. The chain is built from TRBV4-1 and TRBJ1-2; D might be TRBD1 (5 bases). This CDR3 has 15 residues. The germline V gene encodes CDR1 MGHRA and CDR2 YSYEKL. The V end was cut by 3 bases, the J end by 2 bases, with 13 bases between. This CDR3 reads CASSHVGGVNYGYTF. The CDR3 coding sequence is TGCGCCAGCAGCCATGTGGGGGGAGTAAACTATGGCTACACCTTC.

The J gene is TRBJ1-4, the V gene TRBV28; D remains ambiguous. Germline lookup yields CDR1 MDHEN and CDR2 SYDVKM. CDR3 size: 15 residues. V lost 1 base and J 7 bases, leaving 13 bases between the germline ends. The CDR3 loop is CASSLSRARGEKLFF. CDR3 bases: TGTGCCAGCAGTTTATCAAGGGCTCGGGGTGAAAAACTGTTTTTT.

The rearrangement joins TRBV28 to TRBJ2-2; 9 bases map to TRBD1. The CDR3 is made up of 15 amino acids. CDR1 is MDHEN, CDR2 SYDVKM, per germline. V dropped 6 bases and J dropped 4; count of bases not matched to a gene: 6. The DNA of the CDR3 is TGTGCCAGCAGCCGGGACAGGGTTGTCACCGGGGAGCTGTTTTTT. This sequence encodes CASSRDRVVTGELFF.

This chain connects TRBV29-1 to TRBJ2-3; a weak D match, TRBD2 (6 bases). V dropped 5 bases and J dropped 6 bases, with 12 bases sitting between them. The germline V gene has CDR1 SQVTM and CDR2 ANQGSEA. The CDR3 extends over 12 amino acids. The CDR3 DNA reads TGCAGCGTTAAGGCGGGATCGGATACGCAGTATTTT. Translating gives CSVKAGSDTQYF.

The CDR3 DNA sequence: TGTGCCAGCAGTGCCAGTCGAGGGGACCTGAACACTGAAGCTTTCTTT. It is translated as CASSASRGDLNTEAFF. V and J are TRBV27 and TRBJ1-1, with D tentatively TRBD1 (5 bases). Germline CDR1 and CDR2: MNHEY and SMNVEV (reference sequence). V was clipped by 5 bases and J by 0 bases, with 16 bases between them. This CDR3 is 16 amino acids long.

This clone was counted a single time. This chain links TRBV5-6 with TRBJ1-1; perhaps TRBD1 as D (6 bases). Germline V lookup: CDR1 SGHDT, CDR2 YYEEEE. The V end was cut by 1 base, the J end by 4 bases, with 14 bases between. CDR3 length equals 15 residues. The CDR3 reads CASSLMGAQGTEAFF. CDR3 sequence (DNA): TGTGCCAGCAGCTTGATGGGGGCGCAGGGCACTGAAGCTTTCTTT.

V and J are TRBV7-7 and TRBJ1-4; D uncertain. The CDR3 length is 13 residues. V gave up 3 bases and J gave up 7 bases, with 9 bases separating them. Germline loops: CDR1 SSHAT, CDR2 FNYEAQ (reference sequence). CDR3 sequence (DNA): TGTGCCAGCAGCTTTTTTTCGGGTGAAAAACTGTTTTTT. Amino acids: CASSFFSGEKLFF.

This rearrangement joins TRBV11-2 to TRBJ2-5, with D perhaps matching TRBD1 or TRBD2 (5 bases each). CDR1 is SGHAT, CDR2 FQNNGV, per germline. CDR3 length: 13 amino acids. V gave up 5 bases and J gave up 5 bases, with 12 bases separating them. CDR3 sequence: CASSREGRETQYF. CDR3 DNA sequence: TGTGCCAGCAGCCGTGAGGGGCGGGAGACCCAGTACTTC. The full variable domain, its missing parts supplied by reference TRBV11-2 and TRBJ2-5, is EAGVAQSPRYKIIEKRQSVAFWCNPISGHATLYWYQQILGQGPKLLIQFQNNGVVDDSQLPKDRFSAERLKGVDSTLKIQPAKLEDSAVYLCASSREGRETQYFGPGTRLLVL.

This clone was observed once. The gene calls are TRBV10-2 and TRBJ2-7; D gene unclear. Germline CDR1 WSHSY, CDR2 SAAADI. This CDR3 region has 12 residues. V lost 7 bases and J lost 6, with 13 bases in between. In DNA form, the CDR3 reads TGCGCCAGCATGTCCACTCTACTCGAGCAGTACTTC. Protein product: CASMSTLLEQYF.

This clone was observed once. The chain recombines TRBV28 with TRBJ1-1; D possibly corresponds to TRBD1 (5 bases). The V gene's germline CDR1 is MDHEN and CDR2 SYDVKM. V was trimmed by 1 base and J by 5 bases, leaving 14 bases between them. CDR3 length equals 15 residues. This CDR3 reads CASSLSSRGATEAFF. As DNA, the CDR3 is TGTGCCAGCAGTTTATCAAGTAGGGGAGCAACTGAAGCTTTCTTT.

The V call is TRBV2, the J call TRBJ1-4; 7 bases align to TRBD1. Germline trimming cut 7 bases from V and 1 base from J; bases unmatched to any gene: 0. In germline, CDR1 is SNHLY, CDR2 FYNNEI. This CDR3 has 13 residues. This CDR3 is CASNRGTNEKLFF. CDR3 bases: TGTGCCAGCAACAGGGGAACTAATGAAAAACTGTTTTTT.

The chain uses TRBV7-2 and TRBJ2-7; TRBD2 might be the D (5 bases). Germline assignment: CDR1 SGHTA and CDR2 FQGNSA. The CDR3 consists of 15 residues. Deletions cut 6 bases from V and 0 bases from J, with 15 bases between. In nucleotides, the CDR3 is TGTGCCAGCAGTTATGTGAGCGGAAACTCCTACGAGCAGTACTTC. This codes for CASSYVSGNSYEQYF. Full variable domain (missing parts from reference TRBV7-2 and TRBJ2-7): GAGVSQSPSNKVTEKGKDVELRCDPISGHTALYWYRQSLGQGLEFLIYFQGNSAPDKSGLPSDRFSAERTGGSVSTLTIQRTQQEDSAVYLCASSYVSGNSYEQYFGPGTRLTVT.